Below, 20 T cell receptor beta chains from the same sample are listed, as sequenced in a study of cytomegalovirus exposure and HLA in healthy donors. The study ran its PCR with 60 Vbeta and 13 Jbeta primers. Method: immunoSEQ multiplex PCR; TCRdb's copy keeps in-frame clones and lacks some. This table has 200,000 to 250,000 clones, approximately 87% appearing once. Sample: PBMCs. The source of these receptors is a human donor in good health.

The CDR3 loop reads CASSFWIGLADNEQFF. DNA of the CDR3: TGTGCCAGCAGCTTTTGGATCGGACTAGCGGATAATGAGCAGTTCTTC. V gene TRBV7-2 combines with J gene TRBJ2-1; 10 bases match TRBD2. Germline CDR1 is SGHTA and CDR2 is FQGNSA. The CDR3 totals 16 residues. After removal of 3 bases from V and 7 bases from J, the junction contained 9 bases not matched to a gene.

This rearrangement joins TRBV5-4 to TRBJ1-2; 9 bases are shared with TRBD1. The CDR3 consists of 13 residues. Germline V lookup: CDR1 SGHNT, CDR2 YYREEE (reference sequence). J was trimmed by 7 bases and V by 4 bases; bases with no gene match: 5. Here the CDR3 reads CASSIQGAAGYTF. The CDR3 DNA sequence: TGTGCCAGCAGCATACAGGGGGCGGCTGGCTACACCTTC.

This clone was seen a few times. The CDR3 region is CASRGLAGGTGELFF. The DNA of the CDR3 is TGTGCCAGCAGGGGACTAGCGGGAGGCACCGGGGAGCTGTTTTTT. The chain has TRBV2 and TRBJ2-2; TRBD2 matches 15 bases. The germline V gene encodes CDR1 SNHLY and CDR2 FYNNEI. V lost 6 bases to trimming and J lost 4 bases; unmatched junction nucleotides: 0. This CDR3 spans 15 amino acids.

The V and J genes are TRBV28 and TRBJ1-2, with a possible D match to TRBD1 (5 bases). CDR1 is MDHEN and CDR2 is SYDVKM in the germline V gene. This CDR3 contains 14 residues. V was pared by 3 bases and J by 2 bases, with 10 bases between. The CDR3 nucleotides read TGTGCCAGCAGTTTTGGGGCAGGGAACTATGGCTACACCTTC. Translating gives CASSFGAGNYGYTF.

This chain connects TRBV10-3 to TRBJ1-2; 8 positions match TRBD1. V gave up 0 bases and J gave up 6 bases; unmatched junction bases: 9. The CDR3 extends over 16 amino acids. The germline CDR1 and CDR2 sequences are ENHRY and SYGVKD. The CDR3 reads CAISESLAGGEDGYTF. The CDR3 DNA is TGTGCCATCAGTGAGTCTCTGGCAGGGGGCGAGGATGGCTACACCTTC.

The J gene is TRBJ1-2, the V gene TRBV29-1; D not certain. Looked up from germline, CDR1 is SQVTM and CDR2 is ANQGSEA. The CDR3 spans 14 residues. The germline V and J ends were trimmed by 0 bases and 5 bases, with 13 bases remaining between them. The CDR3, as DNA: TGCAGCGTTGAAGAAAGAACAGCCTATTATGGCTACACCTTC. Protein sequence: CSVEERTAYYGYTF.

The chain combines TRBV19 with TRBJ2-5; 8 nucleotides align to TRBD2. The J segment lost 5 bases and the V segment lost 5 bases, leaving 19 bases of the junction unmatched. Germline CDR1 and CDR2: LNHDA and SQIVND (reference sequence). The CDR3 is 18 amino acids. Here the CDR3 reads CASSAHRAYSGARETQYF. Here the CDR3 DNA reads TGTGCCAGTAGTGCCCATCGCGCTTATAGCGGGGCGAGGGAGACCCAGTACTTC.

This clone was counted between two and nine times. The V call is TRBV5-6, the J call TRBJ2-3; 8 bases are a match to TRBD2. V lost 2 bases, J lost 0 bases, and 8 bases stayed unmatched. CDR1 is SGHDT, CDR2 YYEEEE, per germline. This CDR3 spans 17 amino acids. CDR3 DNA sequence: TGTGCCAGCAGCTTACCAGCGGGAGACCTCAGCACAGATACGCAGTATTTT. Translating it yields CASSLPAGDLSTDTQYF.

This clone was counted only a few times. The chain recombines TRBV19 with TRBJ2-1, with TRBD2 matching over 9 bases. This CDR3 contains 17 residues. The V and J ends lost 6 bases and 6 bases, in that order; junction bases with no gene match: 15. From germline, CDR1 is LNHDA and CDR2 SQIVND (reference sequence). Here the CDR3 reads CASSWSGGRGAFNEQFF. The CDR3 DNA reads as TGTGCCAGTAGCTGGAGCGGCGGGAGGGGCGCCTTCAATGAGCAGTTCTTC.

V is TRBV19 and J is TRBJ1-5, with 8 positions matching TRBD1. V was pared by 6 bases and J by 5 bases, with 9 bases of the junction left unmatched. The V gene's germline CDR1 is LNHDA and CDR2 SQIVND (reference sequence). There are 15 residues in the CDR3. CDR3 loop: CASRTTGEVHQPQHF. The CDR3 DNA reads TGTGCCAGTAGGACGACAGGGGAGGTTCATCAGCCCCAGCATTTT. The variable domain in full, with the rest retrieved from reference TRBV19 and TRBJ1-5, is DGGITQSPKYLFRKEGQNVTLSCEQNLNHDAMYWYRQDPGQGLRLIYYSQIVNDFQKGDIAEGYSVSREKKESFPLTVTSAQKNPTAFYLCASRTTGEVHQPQHFGDGTRLSIL.

This sequence joins TRBV7-3 and TRBJ2-1, with D possibly being TRBD2 (7 bases). This CDR3 is 13 amino acids long. Germline assignment: CDR1 SGHTA and CDR2 FQGTGA. With 2 bases removed from V and 10 bases from J, the gap between germline ends came to 12 bases. CDR3 DNA: TGTGCCAGCAGCTTATCAGGCGGGGGCGAGCAGTTCTTC. Its protein product is CASSLSGGGEQFF.

The chain joins TRBV9 to TRBJ1-3, with unresolved D. V shed 2 bases and J shed 4 bases, with 13 bases lying between them. In germline, CDR1 is SGDLS, CDR2 YYNGEE. The CDR3 length is 15 residues. CDR3 region: CASSVAGNRGNTIYF. CDR3 nucleotide sequence: TGTGCCAGCAGCGTCGCGGGCAACCGGGGAAACACCATATATTTT.

The table lists this clone with a few counts. The chain couples TRBV6-1 to TRBJ1-2; 9 nucleotides line up with TRBD1. V lost 8 bases, J lost 8 bases, and 15 bases stayed unmatched. Germline values: CDR1 MNHNS, CDR2 SASEGT. This CDR3 is 15 amino acids long. The CDR3 reads CASVPTHRGRGGYTF. In nucleotides, the CDR3 is TGTGCCAGCGTGCCAACCCACAGGGGGCGCGGAGGCTACACCTTC.

The chain has TRBV6-5 and TRBJ2-4; weak D call: TRBD1 (5 bases). The CDR3 has 13 amino acids. Trimming removed 4 bases from V and 7 bases from J, with 11 bases in between. The germline CDR1 and CDR2 sequences are MNHEY and SVGAGI. The CDR3 coding sequence is TGTGCCAGCAGTTCAGGGCGACGGAACATTCAGTACTTC. Its translation is CASSSGRRNIQYF.

As regards this clone: Relative to the germline gene, one junction end is altered; a read error may explain this. V and J are TRBV6-6 and TRBJ1-5; 7 bases align to TRBD1. The CDR3 runs to 14 residues. Per germline, CDR1 MNHNY and CDR2 SVGAGI (reference sequence). The CDR3 DNA follows: TGTGCCATCAGTACAGGGGATAGCAATCAGCCCCAGCATTTT. Its protein product is CAISTGDSNQPQHF.

This chain connects TRBV2 to TRBJ2-1, with D unresolved. CDR1 is SNHLY, CDR2 FYNNEI, per germline. The CDR3 has 11 residues. V lost 8 bases and J lost 9, with 11 bases in between. CDR3 loop: CASSPSTEQFF. CDR3 DNA sequence: TGTGCCAGCTCTCCTAGTACTGAGCAGTTCTTC.

The rearrangement joins TRBV6-5 to TRBJ1-4; 7 bases fit TRBD1. The germline V gene encodes CDR1 MNHEY and CDR2 SVGAGI. Germline trimming cut 7 bases from V and 7 bases from J; bases unmatched to any gene: 6. This CDR3 contains 13 residues. CDR3 region: CASTTGQAEKLFF. CDR3 DNA sequence: TGTGCCAGCACTACCGGACAGGCTGAAAAACTGTTTTTT.

V gene TRBV7-9 combines with J gene TRBJ1-1; no clear D. CDR1 is SEHNR and CDR2 is FQNEAQ in the germline V gene (reference sequence). The CDR3 is made up of 13 amino acids. Trimming took off 3 bases at V and 0 bases at J, with 5 bases between the two ends. The CDR3 loop reads CASSLTLNTEAFF. CDR3 in DNA: TGTGCCAGCAGCTTGACATTGAACACTGAAGCTTTCTTT.

The chain combines TRBV6-5 with TRBJ2-5; 14 bases agree with TRBD2. The J call may be in error: the DNA end matches TRBJ2-7 better. The V gene's germline CDR1 is MNHEY and CDR2 SVGAGI. The CDR3 is made up of 14 amino acids. The CDR3 protein is CASRRTSGGREQYF. CDR3 sequence (DNA): TGTGCCAGCAGACGGACTAGCGGGGGGCGCGAGCAGTACTTC.

This clone turned up a few times. The rearrangement joins TRBV4-3 to TRBJ2-1; 11 bases are shared with TRBD2. In germline, CDR1 is LGHNA, CDR2 YSLEER. CDR3 size: 16 residues. V lost 5 bases, J lost 9 bases, and 12 bases stayed unmatched. The CDR3 nucleotides are TGCGCCAGCAGCAACGCACTAGCGGGAGCTTATGGTGAGCAGTTCTTC. This translates into CASSNALAGAYGEQFF.